The clone carrying this T cell receptor (beta chain) was observed a handful of times. Its target is unknown. These data come from a study of blood T cells in healthy people across ages. Broader study findings: Comparison with aged donors showed that long-lived donors had more naive CD4+ cells and higher diversity.

Germline CDR1 reads SGHVS; CDR2 reads FQNEAQ. Losses at the gene ends were 2 bases for V and 12 bases for J; bases not matched to a gene: 3. CDR3 length: 11 amino acids. A second about 7 to 12 cycle PCR used barcoded and J-beta primers. TCRdb recomputed calls from the 5' RACE reads with MiXCR, one row per CDR3 protein. Of 800,000 to 1,300,000 distinct CDR3 sequences listed, approximately 25% are singletons. These data are also associated with another study on T cells of mothers and their children. That paper states: The M1S primer of the second PCR added sample barcodes and 2-4 random nucleotides. Related mother-child pairs shared marginally more repertoire than unrelated pairs, though not significantly.

Sequencing input: blood. This TCR came from a girl aged 2 to 10 in good health. The chain joins TRBV7-8 to TRBJ2-5, with 7 bases identical to TRBD1. The DNA for the CDR3 is TGTGCCAGCAGCTTATATGACAGGGAGTACTTC. This gives the protein CASSLYDREYF.